The 5 T cell receptor beta chains given below trace back to one sample, sequenced in a study of blood T cells in healthy people across ages. Primed by a sample-barcoded 5' primer and a J-beta primer mix, a second PCR proceeded for about 7 to 11 cycles. TCRdb reanalysed the 5' RACE reads using MiXCR and keeps one entry per CDR3 protein. The sample records hundreds of thousands of distinct CDR3 sequences, approximately 30% being singletons. The source material was blood. The receptors originated from an elderly woman in good health.

The rearrangement joins TRBV12-3 or TRBV12-4 to TRBJ2-7; D is possibly TRBD1 (7 bases). This CDR3 contains 15 residues. Trimming left V 6 bases short and J 2 bases short, with 17 bases between. In nucleotides, the CDR3 is TGTGCCAGCAGCCTAACCCCAGGGGGGACCTACGAGCAGTACTTC. Protein: CASSLTPGGTYEQYF.

Comment on this clonotype: A much larger clonotype is one base distant, so this may be a read error. The V call is TRBV15, the J call TRBJ1-2; D remains ambiguous. The length of the CDR3 is 12 residues. Trimming removed 3 bases at V and 5 bases at J, with 7 bases between. Germline CDR1 LNHNV, CDR2 YYDKDF (reference sequence). CDR3 sequence (DNA): TGTGCCACCAGCAGCGCGTGTTATGGCTACACCTTC. Its translation is CATSSACYGYTF. The full variable domain, its missing parts supplied by reference TRBV15 and TRBJ1-2, is DAMVIQNPRYQVTQFGKPVTLSCSQTLNHNVMYWYQQKSSQAPKLLFHYYDKDFNNEADTPDNFQSRRPNTSFCFLDIRSPGLGDTAMYLCATSSACYGYTFGSGTRLTVV.

This clonotype was seen more than once but under ten times. V usage is TRBV5-6 and J usage is TRBJ1-1, with a weak D call TRBD1 (6 bases). V shed 4 bases and J shed 4 bases, with 11 bases lying between them. This CDR3 has 13 amino acids. Germline V gene data show CDR1 as SGHDT and CDR2 as YYEEEE. The CDR3 region is CASSRTGFTEAFF. CDR3 DNA: TGTGCCAGCAGCCGTACAGGGTTCACTGAAGCTTTCTTT.

This clonotype was recorded many times. This chain connects TRBV23-1 to TRBJ1-2; D gene ambiguous. TRBV23-1 is labeled an ORF, and its function is uncertain. V lost 3 bases to trimming and J lost 5 bases, with 13 bases between them. There are 14 residues in the CDR3. CDR3 nucleotides: TGCGCCAGCAGTCACTGTAGAGGAGGATATGGCTACACCTTC. Translated: CASSHCRGGYGYTF.

This clonotype was observed many times. The chain joins TRBV9 to TRBJ2-3; D is ambiguous. The germline gives CDR1 SGDLS, CDR2 YYNGEE. The length of the CDR3 is 14 residues. The V gene lost 6 bases and the J gene lost 0 bases, with 11 bases spanning the gap. Written as DNA, the CDR3 is TGTGCCAGCAACCAGGTCGTCAGCACAGATACGCAGTATTTT. Its protein is CASNQVVSTDTQYF.